The 10 T cell receptor delta chains in this list originate from one sample, sequenced in a study of gammadelta T cells in human blood. TCRdb fed the RT-PCR reads into CATT to redo clone calling. The repertoire consists of more than 1,000 delta-chain clones, with roughly 10% occurring once and the leading ten covering more than 6.5%. Sequenced: non-Vgamma9Vdelta2 gamma-delta T cells from infant blood. Receptors originate from a human donor.

This clone has just a few counts. This is likely an artifact of a read error, given a far larger clone one base away. V and J are TRDV1 and TRDJ1; 7 bases are shared with TRDD3. The CDR3 covers 22 residues. The V and J ends lost 3 bases and 1 base, in that order; junction bases with no gene match: 26. Germline CDR1 is TSWWSYY and CDR2 is QGS. The CDR3 reads CALGERLFLRESHWGFTDKLIF. CDR3 nucleotide sequence: TGTGCTCTTGGGGAGCGACTTTTTTTGCGGGAGTCCCACTGGGGATTCACCGATAAACTCATCTTT.

This clone was seen more than once but under ten times. This sequence joins TRAV29/DV5 and TRDJ1, with 9 positions matching TRDD3. From germline, CDR1 is NSMFDY and CDR2 ISSIKDK. V lost 0 bases, J lost 1 base, and 16 bases stayed unmatched. The CDR3 loop spans 19 amino acids. The CDR3 is CAASALSDWTGGPTDKLIF. Written as DNA, the CDR3 is TGTGCAGCAAGCGCGCTCTCGGACTGGACTGGGGGACCCACCGATAAACTCATCTTT.

Worth noting for this clone: Given a far larger clone just one base away, this is likely a sequencing read error. The chain recombines TRDV1 with TRDJ1; TRDD3 agrees at 10 bases. The V gene's germline CDR1 is TSWWSYY and CDR2 QGS. This CDR3 comprises 21 residues. V shed 4 bases and J 4 bases; nucleotides not matched to a gene: 24. The DNA for the CDR3 is TGTGCTCTTGGGGGACAGACCTTCTCCTCATACTGGGGGATTAGGGGCGATAAACTCATCTTT. It codes for CALGGQTFSSYWGIRGDKLIF.

The sample holds a few counts of this clone. The likely explanation is a read error, given a far larger clone one base away. V usage is TRAV29/DV5 and J usage is TRDJ1, with TRDD3 matching 11 bases. Germline V gene data show CDR1 as NSMFDY and CDR2 as ISSIKDK. CDR3 length: 20 residues. CDR3 sequence: CATSPGGNWGIRGGTDKLIF. CDR3 DNA: TGTGCAACAAGCCCCGGAGGTAACTGGGGGATAAGGGGTGGGACCGATAAACTCATCTTT. The full variable domain, completed using reference TRAV29/DV5 and TRDJ1, is DQQVKQNSPSLSVQEGRISILNCDYTNSMFDYFLWYKKYPAEGPTFLISISSIKDKNEDGRFTVFLNKSAKHLSLHIVPSQPGDSAVYFCATSPGGNWGIRGGTDKLIFGKGTRVTVEP.

By sample fraction, this clone is medium-sized. V and J are TRDV1 and TRDJ1; either TRDD2 or TRDD3 may fit D (9 bases each). Germline loops: CDR1 TSWWSYY, CDR2 QGS. The CDR3 length is 24 residues. V gave up 1 base and J gave up 2 bases, with 38 bases separating them. The CDR3: CALGEQEPSYSPAYWGTRTDKLIF. The CDR3 nucleotides read TGTGCTCTTGGGGAACAGGAGCCTTCCTACTCCCCGGCGTACTGGGGGACCCGAACCGATAAACTCATCTTT.

By its share, this clone is large. Other DNA sequences from this sample encode an identical CDR3 as well. This sequence joins TRDV1 and TRDJ1, with 9 bases identical to TRDD3. Per the germline V gene, CDR1 is TSWWSYY and CDR2 is QGS. The CDR3 extends over 19 amino acids. The ends lost 5 bases at V and 0 bases at J; junction bases unmatched: 16. CDR3 in DNA: TGTGCTCTTGGGACCTTCCACCGTAACTGGGGGAGATACACCGATAAACTCATCTTT. Protein product: CALGTFHRNWGRYTDKLIF.

Only a few counts were recorded for this clone. A much larger clone lies one base from this, so it may be a read error. The gene calls are TRDV1 and TRDJ1, with TRDD3 matching 9 bases. V was pared by 1 base and J by 6 bases, with 24 bases of the junction left unmatched. This CDR3 has 21 amino acids. Germline V lookup: CDR1 TSWWSYY, CDR2 QGS. The CDR3, as DNA: TGTGCTCTTGGGGAACAGTATTTACCTACGGGGCTGGGGGATCCTTTATATAAACTCATCTTT. Translated: CALGEQYLPTGLGDPLYKLIF.

This clone was counted a few times. A far larger clone is one base from this, pointing to a likely read error. Other DNA sequences in this specimen translate into the identical CDR3. The rearrangement uses TRAV38-2/DV8 and TRDJ1; the match to TRDD3 covers 8 bases. With V trimmed by 2 bases and J by 0 bases, 15 bases remained unmatched. The CDR3 extends over 19 amino acids. CDR1 is TSESDYY and CDR2 is QEAYKQQN in the germline V gene. CDR3 in amino acids: CAYRRLTRDTRQYTDKLIF. The CDR3 DNA sequence: TGTGCTTATAGGAGGTTAACACGGGATACGCGACAATACACCGATAAACTCATCTTT.

Note on this clone: The protein TCRdb lists belongs to a much larger clone and differs from this DNA's translation at residue 3, which points to a read error; the protein shown is made from the DNA. The J gene was recorded as TRDJ1; no V gene was called; TRDD3 is the table's D call, not checked against the DNA. The CDR3 is made up of 15 amino acids. As DNA, the CDR3 is TGTGCTATTGGGGGGAAGGGGCCGTACACCGATAAACTCATCTTT. Its translation: CAIGGKGPYTDKLIF.

This clone qualifies as large. V usage is TRDV1 and J usage is TRDJ2, with 8 bases fitting TRDD3. The ends lost 0 bases at V and 2 bases at J; junction bases unmatched: 20. Germline V gene sequence: CDR1 TSWWSYY, CDR2 QGS. The CDR3 consists of 22 residues. In DNA, the CDR3 is TGTGCTCTTGGGGAACTAACGGCCTACAACACTGGGGGTCACCTGTTGACAGCACAACTCTTCTTT. Encoded protein: CALGELTAYNTGGHLLTAQLFF.